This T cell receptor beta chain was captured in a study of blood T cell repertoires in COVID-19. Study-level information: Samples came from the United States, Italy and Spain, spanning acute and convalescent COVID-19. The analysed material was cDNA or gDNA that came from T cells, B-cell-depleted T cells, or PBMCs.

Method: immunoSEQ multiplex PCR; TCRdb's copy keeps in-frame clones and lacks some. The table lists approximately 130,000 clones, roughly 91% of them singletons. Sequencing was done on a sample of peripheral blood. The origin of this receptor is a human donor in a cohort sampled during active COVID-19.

CDR3 sequence: CASSPTQAGALAYEQYF. The CDR3 nucleotides are TGTGCCAGCAGCCCGACCCAAGCGGGGGCGCTTGCCTACGAGCAGTACTTC. The chain employs TRBV9 and TRBJ2-7, with 8 bases aligning to TRBD2. Looked up from germline, CDR1 is SGDLS and CDR2 is YYNGEE. The CDR3 is made up of 17 amino acids. V lost 4 bases and J lost 2; bases outside the gene matches: 14.